This T cell receptor (beta chain) originates from a study of CD8 T cells in ankylosing spondylitis. General study points: What seemed typical of ankylosing spondylitis blood was a TCR beta motif built from about 8 highly homologous variants.

For this clonotype: Antigen: not known.

The CDR3 loop spans 16 amino acids. The junction had 5 bases not matched to a gene; V was cut back by 0 bases and J by 5 bases. CDR1 LGHNA and CDR2 YNFKEQ come from the germline V gene. The authors made TCR beta libraries by quantitative 5'-RACE with molecular barcodes. Each CDR3 protein is one row after TCRdb ran MiXCR on the 5' RACE reads. The table records some 700,000 distinct CDR3 sequences, roughly 19% of them present only once. The receptor comes from a male donor with ankylosing spondylitis. This chain connects TRBV4-2 to TRBJ2-1, with TRBD2 matching over 9 bases. Input material: blood, either unsorted or a sorted T cell fraction (not recorded which). The CDR3 region is CASSQDGSGRNNEQFF. The CDR3 coding sequence is TGTGCCAGCAGCCAAGATGGTAGCGGGAGAAACAATGAGCAGTTCTTC.